This T cell receptor (beta chain) was observed in a study of graft-versus-host responses after intestinal transplantation. Study details: Multivisceral, liver-intestinal, or isolated intestinal transplants were performed in recipients. The recipients all started with anti-thymocyte globulin induction and then took tacrolimus and steroids for around three years.

As to this clone: Its cognate antigen is unknown.

Clones were sequenced by immunoSEQ multiplex PCR, and TCRdb holds only the in-frame ones, with some missing. Altogether just under 65,000 clones are present, approximately 91% being singletons, with the ten largest covering 1.7%. Overall study findings and caveats: Declining HvG levels early post-transplant were linked to peak circulating GvH clone levels. GvH clones were found in recipient marrow; some appeared first in ileum or blood.

Between the trimmed V and J ends, which lost 3 bases and 8 bases, there was a span of 19 bases. CDR3 size: 15 residues. Per the germline V gene, CDR1 is MNHNS and CDR2 is SASEGT. This clonotype was obtained from a human donor who was the organ donor for an intestinal transplant. The genes are TRBV6-1 and TRBJ1-2; D is uncertain. Sequenced here: unstimulated CD8+ T cells sorted from spleen or lymph node cells, sampled before transplant. As DNA, the CDR3 is TGTGCCAGCAGTGACTTTAGTTATGCCTTTTGGGGCTACACCTTC. Its protein is CASSDFSYAFWGYTF.